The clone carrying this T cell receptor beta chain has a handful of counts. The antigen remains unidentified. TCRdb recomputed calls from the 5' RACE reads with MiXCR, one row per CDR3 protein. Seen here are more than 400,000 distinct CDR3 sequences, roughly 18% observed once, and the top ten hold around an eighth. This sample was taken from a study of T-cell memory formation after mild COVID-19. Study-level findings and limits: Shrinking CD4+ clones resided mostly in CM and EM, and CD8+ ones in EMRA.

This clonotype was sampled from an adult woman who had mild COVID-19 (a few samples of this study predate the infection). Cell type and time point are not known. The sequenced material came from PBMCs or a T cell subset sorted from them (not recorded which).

CDR3 coding DNA: TGTGCCAGCAGCTTAGCGGACAGGGCGCTGTTCTTC. This sequence encodes CASSLADRALFF. This chain uses TRBV7-9 with TRBJ2-1; the match to TRBD1 covers 8 bases. V dropped 0 bases and J dropped 15; count of bases not matched to a gene: 4. CDR1 is SEHNR, CDR2 FQNEAQ, per germline (reference sequence). CDR3 size: 12 residues.